The text below deals with one T cell receptor beta chain. CDR1 is MDHEN, CDR2 SYDVKM, per germline. The CDR3 is 14 residues long. V shed 5 bases, J shed 13 bases, and the junction held 10 bases outside the gene matches. These data belong to a study of blood T cell repertoires in COVID-19. Across the study: Sites across the United States, Italy and Spain contributed samples from acute and convalescent COVID-19. In each case, the material was cDNA or gDNA derived from T cells, B-cell-depleted T cells, or PBMCs.

Data came from immunoSEQ multiplex PCR; TCRdb stores just in-frame clones and leaves some out. The sample has around 70,000 clones, roughly 76% seen once. The V call is TRBV28, the J call TRBJ1-6, with 8 bases aligning to TRBD1. The clonotype was recovered from a woman aged 70-85 years with acute or convalescent COVID-19. Sequencing input: peripheral blood. The CDR3 loop is CASSPEQGVRPLHF. For the CDR3, the DNA is TGTGCCAGCAGTCCCGAACAGGGGGTCCGGCCCCTCCACTTT.